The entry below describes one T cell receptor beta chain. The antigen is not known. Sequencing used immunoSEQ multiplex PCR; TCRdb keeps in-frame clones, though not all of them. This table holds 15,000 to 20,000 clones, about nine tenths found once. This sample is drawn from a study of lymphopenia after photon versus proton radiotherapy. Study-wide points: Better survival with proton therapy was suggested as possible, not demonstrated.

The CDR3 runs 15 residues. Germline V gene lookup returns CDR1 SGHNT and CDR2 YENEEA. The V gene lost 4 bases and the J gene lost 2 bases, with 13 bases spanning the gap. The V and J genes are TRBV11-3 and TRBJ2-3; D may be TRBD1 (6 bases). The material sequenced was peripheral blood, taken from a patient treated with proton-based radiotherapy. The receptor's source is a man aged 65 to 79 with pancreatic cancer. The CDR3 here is CASSSQGLYTDTQYF. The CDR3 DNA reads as TGTGCCAGCAGCTCTCAGGGGCTATACACAGATACGCAGTATTTT.